This T cell receptor (beta chain) derives from a study of cytomegalovirus exposure and HLA in healthy donors (TCRdb year 2017). Regarding the research as a whole: The 550 to 750 repertoires of the first cohort and the 110 or so validation repertoires were produced on the same platform, according to a later analysis. The study was designed to test whether signatures of past pathogen exposure could be identified by cataloging public T cell receptors. Along with the roughly 610-subject first cohort, a separate validation cohort of approximately 110 different subjects was used. High-throughput TCR immunosequencing, statistical association of individual TCRs with disease status, and machine learning were combined to predict cytomegalovirus infection status. Study-wide findings and limitations: The study listed 150 to 200 TCR beta chains as associated with cytomegalovirus. While some public TCRs were present in many individuals, most TCR sequences turned up only very rarely across donors. Subsequent analysis determined that TCRs grouped into clusters in the first cohort also showed a tendency toward co-occurrence across the roughly 110 validation repertoires, and about 94% of cluster scores exceeded 0. The validation cohort had no HLA typing available for a later analysis, so co-occurrence within that cohort was assessed over all 130 or so repertoires. In both the original and validation cohorts, the classifier was reported to diagnose cytomegalovirus status with high specificity and sensitivity. In vitro tests confirmed that a few of the cytomegalovirus-associated TCR beta chains recognize cytomegalovirus antigens. The authors suggested that the approach could potentially be generalized to other disease states and immunological phenotypes.

This clone was detected once. This clone's antigen is unknown. Nothing much larger sits one base from this clone, and base qualities are not available. The library was made by the immunoSEQ multiplex PCR assay. The original methods were these. To diagnose cytomegalovirus status from the catalog of TCR beta chain sequences, a statistical classification framework was built. TCRdb mirrors the immuneACCESS table, restricted to in-frame sequences. Some clones are absent from its copies; in checked studies, under half trace to an unresolved V gene, and the reason for the others is unknown. That table supplies the V and J calls and clone size; D and trimming were determined from the DNA. The sample includes 170,000 or so clones, with roughly 80% observed a single time. The ten biggest clones cover 2.8% of the sample. Separate from the roughly 650-subject first cohort, the validation cohort of around 130 subjects was the group to which the donors belonged.

Based on the germline V gene, the CDR1 and CDR2 sequences are SGHAT and FQNNGV. CDR3 length: 16 amino acids, cysteine to phenylalanine. The retained sequence is limited to the CDR3, 48 bases, with the frame set at the first base. V and J are trimmed by 5 bases and 4 bases, and the gene matches miss 11 bases of the junction. The rearranged segments are TRBV11-2 and TRBJ2-3; 8 nucleotides in the junction match TRBD1. The source material was PBMCs. The source is a young woman in good health and CMV-seropositive. The base sequence is TGTGCCAGCAGCACCTTCGGGACAGGTAAAGCAGATACGCAGTATTTT. Its product reads: CASSTFGTGKADTQYF.